This TCR beta chain was documented in a study of blood T cell repertoires in COVID-19. Study at large: Acute-phase and convalescent COVID-19 samples originated in the United States, Italy and Spain. PBMCs, B-cell-depleted T cells, or T cells provided the cDNA or gDNA that made up the material.

Sequenced by immunoSEQ multiplex PCR; TCRdb stores in-frame clones only, minus some. In the table there are more than 200,000 clones, less than 90% of which are singletons. The CDR3 totals 13 residues. Germline CDR1 SGHVS, CDR2 FQNEAQ. Trimming cost V 5 bases and J 4 bases, with 11 bases left between them. This chain links TRBV7-8 with TRBJ2-5; TRBD1 might be the D (6 bases). Sequenced input: peripheral blood. The receptor comes from a man between 65 and 79 years old with acute or convalescent COVID-19. CDR3 region: CASSPGTPETQYF. The CDR3 DNA is TGTGCCAGCAGCCCGGGGACACCAGAGACCCAGTACTTC.